Each of the 24 T cell receptor beta chains below was sequenced from the same sample in a study of identical twins. TCRdb independently ran MiXCR on the 5' RACE reads; one entry per CDR3 protein. This sample has roughly 690,000 distinct CDR3 sequences, with around 6% found just once. Sequencing was performed on naive T cells sorted from blood. The receptors come from a man between 18 and 35 years old in good health.

This clonotype was counted a few times. CDR3 in DNA: TGTGCCAGCAGTTACCCGGGACAGGGGGCCGGCAATGAGCAGTTCTTC. Translating gives CASSYPGQGAGNEQFF. The rearrangement joins TRBV6-2 or TRBV6-3 to TRBJ2-1; 12 bases line up with TRBD1. The V gene's germline CDR1 is MNHEY and CDR2 SVGEGT. The CDR3 loop spans 16 amino acids. Trimming at V came to 2 bases and at J to 6 bases, leaving 5 bases not matched to a gene.

This clonotype was counted a few times. CDR3 DNA: TGCGCCAGCAGCTTGGAGGCGGGTATTATTTACACAGATACGCAGTATTTT. Translated, it gives CASSLEAGIIYTDTQYF. The chain recombines TRBV5-1 with TRBJ2-3; D perhaps matches TRBD2 (5 bases). The V and J ends lost 0 bases and 2 bases respectively, with 16 bases between them. The germline gives CDR1 SGHRS, CDR2 YFSETQ. This CDR3 has 17 amino acids.

The chain combines TRBV7-9 with TRBJ2-1; possibly TRBD1 for D (6 bases). Germline V gives CDR1 SEHNR, CDR2 FQNEAQ (reference sequence). The CDR3 loop spans 14 amino acids. The V end lost 4 bases, the J end lost 3 bases, and 10 bases lay between the germline ends. The CDR3 region is CASSSEQGYNEQFF. CDR3 bases: TGTGCCAGCAGCTCCGAACAGGGCTACAATGAGCAGTTCTTC.

This clonotype was found many times. V and J are TRBV28 and TRBJ2-1; weak D call: TRBD1 (9 bases). Germline V gene data show CDR1 as MDHEN and CDR2 as SYDVKM. The V and J ends lost 7 bases and 6 bases respectively, with 22 bases between them. The length of the CDR3 is 16 residues. The CDR3 here is CASTKQGAGGVNEQFF. The CDR3 region has the DNA TGTGCCAGCACGAAACAGGGGGCGGGAGGTGTCAATGAGCAGTTCTTC.

This clonotype was counted at least ten times. The chain combines TRBV12-3 or TRBV12-4 with TRBJ1-6, with 10 bases fitting TRBD1. The ends lost 0 bases at V and 9 bases at J; junction bases unmatched: 5. This CDR3 has 16 residues. This CDR3 reads CASSLALGTGASPLHF. The CDR3 DNA is TGTGCCAGCAGTTTAGCCCTGGGGACAGGGGCTTCACCCCTCCACTTT.

This clonotype was detected only a few times. This sequence joins TRBV4-2 and TRBJ2-1, with 8 bases identical to TRBD2. The ends lost 0 bases at V and 0 bases at J; junction bases unmatched: 16. Per germline, CDR1 LGHNA and CDR2 YNFKEQ. This CDR3 contains 21 residues. CDR3 amino acids: CASSQDRAGGPGGSSYNEQFF. The DNA for the CDR3 is TGTGCCAGCAGCCAAGATCGGGCGGGAGGCCCCGGAGGGAGCTCCTACAATGAGCAGTTCTTC.

This clonotype was seen at least ten times. This sequence joins TRBV12-3 or TRBV12-4 and TRBJ1-5; D unclear. Between the trimmed V and J ends, which lost 4 bases and 1 base, there was a span of 8 bases. CDR3 length: 14 amino acids. CDR3 in amino acids: CASSSGKSNQPQHF. The CDR3 DNA sequence: TGTGCCAGCAGTTCCGGCAAAAGCAATCAGCCCCAGCATTTT.

This clonotype was recorded a few times. The chain is built from TRBV28 and TRBJ2-3; 9 positions agree with TRBD2. Germline V gene data show CDR1 as MDHEN and CDR2 as SYDVKM. The CDR3 is made up of 15 amino acids. Germline trimming cut 6 bases from V and 6 bases from J; bases unmatched to any gene: 10. CDR3 amino acids: CASSPDSGSGDTQYF. Written as DNA, the CDR3 is TGTGCCAGCAGCCCTGATAGCGGGAGCGGCGATACGCAGTATTTT.

This rearrangement joins TRBV20-1 to TRBJ1-5; D unresolved. The CDR3 totals 12 residues. Germline lookup yields CDR1 DFQATT and CDR2 SNEGSKA (reference sequence). Between the trimmed V and J ends, which lost 5 bases and 1 base, there was a span of 6 bases. CDR3 coding DNA: TGCAGTGCTTATGAAAGCAATCAGCCCCAGCATTTT. Protein sequence: CSAYESNQPQHF.

This clonotype occurred many times. V is TRBV12-3 or TRBV12-4 and J is TRBJ2-7, with 11 bases that match TRBD2. The CDR3 sequence is 13 residues long. The V segment lost 6 bases and the J segment 3 bases; nucleotides outside the gene matches: 1. The CDR3 DNA reads TGTGCCAGCAGGGGACTAGCGGACTACGAGCAGTACTTC. Translation: CASRGLADYEQYF.

This clonotype has a handful of counts. The rearrangement links TRBV9 to TRBJ2-1; D not resolved. The V and J ends lost 4 bases and 0 bases respectively, with 14 bases between them. The CDR3 is made up of 16 amino acids. Germline loops: CDR1 SGDLS, CDR2 YYNGEE. CDR3 loop: CASSPYSGSSYNEQFF. As DNA, the CDR3 is TGTGCCAGCAGCCCATACAGTGGAAGCTCCTACAATGAGCAGTTCTTC. Full variable domain (remainder filled in from reference TRBV9 and TRBJ2-1): DSGVTQTPKHLITATGQRVTLRCSPRSGDLSVYWYQQSLDQGLQFLIQYYNGEERAKGNILERFSAQQFPDLHSELNLSSLELGDSALYFCASSPYSGSSYNEQFFGPGTRLTVL.

The chain links TRBV5-1 to TRBJ1-2; tentative D call: TRBD1 (5 bases). The CDR3 extends over 13 amino acids. Trimming pared 2 bases from V and 5 bases from J, leaving 10 bases between. Germline loops: CDR1 SGHRS, CDR2 YFSETQ. The CDR3 DNA sequence: TGCGCCAGCAGCTTTACCGGGACTTATGGCTACACCTTC. Protein product: CASSFTGTYGYTF.

This clonotype was counted ten times or more. The V and J genes are TRBV11-2 and TRBJ2-4, with D unclear. Trimming left V 2 bases short and J 5 bases short, with 10 bases between. The CDR3 is made up of 14 amino acids. Germline-derived CDR1 and CDR2 are SGHAT and FQNNGV. CDR3 in amino acids: CASSLPLYENIQYF. The CDR3 DNA reads as TGTGCCAGCAGCTTACCCTTGTACGAAAACATTCAGTACTTC.

This clonotype has ten or more counts. The CDR3 sequence: CSARRQINTEAFF. CDR3 DNA: TGCAGTGCTAGAAGACAGATAAACACTGAAGCTTTCTTT. V usage is TRBV20-1 and J usage is TRBJ1-1; D perhaps matches TRBD1 (5 bases). V was clipped by 2 bases and J by 2 bases, with 9 bases between them. Germline CDR1 and CDR2: DFQATT and SNEGSKA (reference sequence). This CDR3 spans 13 amino acids.

This clonotype was detected a few times. The chain is built from TRBV5-6 and TRBJ2-7, with a possible D match to TRBD2 (6 bases). CDR1 is SGHDT, CDR2 YYEEEE, per germline. The CDR3 has 15 residues. Trimming stripped 4 bases from V and 5 bases from J, with 19 bases between. CDR3 sequence reads: CASSRPGGPKNEQYF. The CDR3 DNA reads as TGTGCCAGCAGCCGTCCCGGAGGGCCTAAAAACGAGCAGTACTTC.

The table lists this clonotype with a few counts. The chain combines TRBV6-2 or TRBV6-3 with TRBJ2-2; D gene ambiguous. Per germline, CDR1 MNHEY and CDR2 SVGEGT. Trimming stripped 4 bases from V and 0 bases from J, with 6 bases between. The CDR3 length is 14 residues. The CDR3 reads CASSSPSNTGELFF. The CDR3, as DNA: TGTGCCAGCAGTTCCCCATCGAACACCGGGGAGCTGTTTTTT.

The chain employs TRBV9 and TRBJ2-3, with 7 nucleotides matching TRBD2. Germline CDR1 is SGDLS and CDR2 is YYNGEE. CDR3 size: 16 residues. The V and J ends lost 0 bases and 2 bases, in that order; junction bases with no gene match: 6. CDR3 in amino acids: CASSVVPSGPTDTQYF. The DNA of the CDR3 is TGTGCCAGCAGCGTAGTGCCTAGCGGACCCACAGATACGCAGTATTTT.

The genes are TRBV18 and TRBJ2-1; 7 nucleotides line up with TRBD1. Germline assignment: CDR1 KGHSH and CDR2 LQKENI. The CDR3 consists of 13 residues. Unmatched junction bases numbered 5, after V lost 3 bases and J lost 9 bases. CDR3: CASSPRQGSEQFF. The CDR3 nucleotides are TGTGCCAGCTCACCTCGACAGGGTTCTGAGCAGTTCTTC.

This chain connects TRBV7-9 to TRBJ2-5, with a possible D match to TRBD1 (5 bases). Trimming left V 5 bases short and J 3 bases short, with 10 bases between. There are 13 residues in the CDR3. Germline CDR1 is SEHNR and CDR2 is FQNEAQ (reference sequence). The CDR3 sequence is CASSPPTEETQYF. In nucleotides, the CDR3 is TGTGCCAGCAGCCCACCGACAGAAGAGACCCAGTACTTC.

In this sample, this clonotype turned up a few times. This chain joins TRBV15 and TRBJ2-1; no clear D gene. The CDR3 contains 16 residues. Trimming shortened V by 0 bases and J by 0 bases, and 9 bases separated the two germline ends. Looked up from germline, CDR1 is LNHNV and CDR2 is YYDKDF (reference sequence). The CDR3 DNA follows: TGTGCCACCAGCAGAGAAGTGGGAAGCTCCTACAATGAGCAGTTCTTC. Translation: CATSREVGSSYNEQFF.

J is TRBJ1-5 and V is TRBV20-1; D unresolved. The CDR3 loop spans 14 amino acids. V lost 2 bases and J lost 1, with 9 bases in between. Germline CDR1 is DFQATT and CDR2 is SNEGSKA (reference sequence). CDR3 amino acids: CSARRSGSNQPQHF. In DNA form, the CDR3 reads TGCAGTGCTAGAAGGAGCGGGAGCAATCAGCCCCAGCATTTT.

This clonotype has at least ten counts. This chain links TRBV20-1 with TRBJ1-1; D remains unclear. The CDR3 is made up of 13 amino acids. Trimming left V 5 bases short and J 1 base short, with 11 bases between. Per germline, CDR1 DFQATT and CDR2 SNEGSKA (reference sequence). The CDR3 DNA reads as TGCAGTGCTGCACCTACCGCGAACACTGAAGCTTTCTTT. It specifies CSAAPTANTEAFF.

This clonotype was counted only a few times. The DNA for the CDR3 is TGCGCCAGCAGCTTGGCGGTAGACGTCTACGAGCAGTACTTC. Translation gives CASSLAVDVYEQYF. The V call is TRBV5-1, the J call TRBJ2-7; D not certain. Per germline, CDR1 SGHRS and CDR2 YFSETQ. The CDR3 consists of 14 residues. The V and J ends lost 0 bases and 3 bases respectively, with 10 bases between them.

This clonotype has at least ten counts. This chain joins TRBV12-3 or TRBV12-4 and TRBJ2-2; no clear D. This CDR3 has 11 amino acids. Deletions cut 5 bases from V and 7 bases from J, with 5 bases between. CDR3 loop: CASSTFGELFF. CDR3 DNA sequence: TGTGCCAGCAGTACCTTCGGGGAGCTGTTTTTT.